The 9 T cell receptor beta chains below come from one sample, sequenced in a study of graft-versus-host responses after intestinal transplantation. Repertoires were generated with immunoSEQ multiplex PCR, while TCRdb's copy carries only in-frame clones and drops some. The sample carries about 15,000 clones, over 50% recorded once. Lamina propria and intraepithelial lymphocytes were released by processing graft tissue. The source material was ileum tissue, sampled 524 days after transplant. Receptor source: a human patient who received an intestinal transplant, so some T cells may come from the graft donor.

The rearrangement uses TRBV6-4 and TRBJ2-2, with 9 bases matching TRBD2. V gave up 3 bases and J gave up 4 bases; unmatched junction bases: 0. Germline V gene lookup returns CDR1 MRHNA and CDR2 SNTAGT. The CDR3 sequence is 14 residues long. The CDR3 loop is CASSEAGGTGELFF. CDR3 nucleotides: TGTGCCAGCAGTGAAGCGGGGGGCACCGGGGAGCTGTTTTTT.

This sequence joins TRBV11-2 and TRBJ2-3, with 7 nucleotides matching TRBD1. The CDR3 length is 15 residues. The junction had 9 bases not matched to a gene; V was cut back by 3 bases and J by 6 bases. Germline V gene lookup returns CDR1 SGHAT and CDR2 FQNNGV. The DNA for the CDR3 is TGTGCCAGCAGCTTGGGACAGTCAGAAGGGGATACGCAGTATTTT. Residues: CASSLGQSEGDTQYF.

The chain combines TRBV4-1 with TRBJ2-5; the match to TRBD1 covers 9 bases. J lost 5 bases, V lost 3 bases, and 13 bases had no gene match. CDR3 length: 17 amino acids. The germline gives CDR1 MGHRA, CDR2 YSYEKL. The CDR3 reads CASSHHFGGQGSETQYF. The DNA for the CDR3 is TGCGCCAGCAGCCACCACTTTGGGGGACAGGGATCGGAGACCCAGTACTTC.

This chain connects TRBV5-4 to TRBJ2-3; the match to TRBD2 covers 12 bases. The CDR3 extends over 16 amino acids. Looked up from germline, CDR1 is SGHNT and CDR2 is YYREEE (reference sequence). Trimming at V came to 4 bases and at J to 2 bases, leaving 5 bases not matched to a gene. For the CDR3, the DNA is TGTGCCAGCAGCCGCAGGACTAGCGGGGCCACAGATACGCAGTATTTT. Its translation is CASSRRTSGATDTQYF.

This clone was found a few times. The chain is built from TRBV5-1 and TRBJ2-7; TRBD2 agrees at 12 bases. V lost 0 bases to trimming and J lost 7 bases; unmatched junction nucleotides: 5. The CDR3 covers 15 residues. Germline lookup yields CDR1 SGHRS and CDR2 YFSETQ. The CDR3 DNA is TGCGCCAGCAGCTTGGAGCTAGCGGGGGGGCGGGAGCAGTACTTC. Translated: CASSLELAGGREQYF.

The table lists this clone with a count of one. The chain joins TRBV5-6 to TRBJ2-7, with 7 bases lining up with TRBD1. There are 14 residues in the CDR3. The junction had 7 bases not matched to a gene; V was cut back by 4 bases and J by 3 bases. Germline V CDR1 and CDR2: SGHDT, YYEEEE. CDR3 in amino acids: CASSATGTVYEQYF. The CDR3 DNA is TGTGCCAGCAGCGCAACCGGGACAGTCTACGAGCAGTACTTC. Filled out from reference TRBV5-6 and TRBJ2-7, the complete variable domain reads DAGVTQSPTHLIKTRGQQVTLRCSPKSGHDTVSWYQQALGQGPQFIFQYYEEEERQRGNFPDRFSGHQFPNYSSELNVNALLLGDSALYLCASSATGTVYEQYFGPGTRLTVT.

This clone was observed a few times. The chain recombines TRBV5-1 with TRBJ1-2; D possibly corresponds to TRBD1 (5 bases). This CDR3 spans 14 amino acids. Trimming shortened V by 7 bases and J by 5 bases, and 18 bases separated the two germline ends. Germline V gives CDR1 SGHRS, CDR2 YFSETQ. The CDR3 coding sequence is TGCGCCAGCTCATTCCGGGGGGAGGAGTATGGCTACACCTTC. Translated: CASSFRGEEYGYTF.

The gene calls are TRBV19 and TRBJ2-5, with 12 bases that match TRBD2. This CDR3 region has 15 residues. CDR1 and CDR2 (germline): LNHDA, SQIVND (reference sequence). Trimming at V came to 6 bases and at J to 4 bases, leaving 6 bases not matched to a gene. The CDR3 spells CASSLAGGPRETQYF. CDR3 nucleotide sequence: TGTGCCAGTAGCCTAGCGGGGGGGCCTAGAGAGACCCAGTACTTC.

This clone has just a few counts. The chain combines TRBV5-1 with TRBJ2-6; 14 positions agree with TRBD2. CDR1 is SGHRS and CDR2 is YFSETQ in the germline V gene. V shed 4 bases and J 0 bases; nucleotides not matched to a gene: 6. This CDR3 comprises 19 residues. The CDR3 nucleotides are TGCGCCAGCAGCCGGGGACTAGCGGGGGCCGACTCTGGGGCCAACGTCCTGACTTTC. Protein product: CASSRGLAGADSGANVLTF.